The clone carrying this T cell receptor (beta chain) was found once. Its specificity is unknown. This sample was taken from a study of T cell clonotyping in hematopoietic cell transplantation. The CDR3 consists of 15 residues. The germline CDR1 and CDR2 sequences are SNHLY and FYNNEI. V shed 8 bases and J shed 2 bases, with 19 bases lying between them. Study results and caveats: Without cell sorting, CD4 versus CD8 contributions remain unresolved. Recipient TCR diversity dropped after transplant; expanded clonotypes rose from day 30 to 180.

Some clones are missing from TCRdb's copy, which holds only in-frame ones; the method was immunoSEQ multiplex PCR. This sample has 5,200 or so clones, with roughly 90% found just once. Blood collection times were about day -28 and days 30, 100, 180 posttransplant. This chain connects TRBV2 to TRBJ2-7; D possibly corresponds to TRBD2 (6 bases). Sequences were derived from peripheral blood mononuclear cells, sampled 100 days after allogeneic stem cell transplant. The receptor was derived from a male patient between 65 and 85 years old who had an allogeneic stem cell transplant from an unrelated donor, so T cells may come from the graft donor. Some clones in this sample may be carry-over from other donors' samples. The CDR3 bases are TGTGCCAGCCTACAGATAGCGGAAATTCCCTACGAGCAGTACTTC. The encoded protein is CASLQIAEIPYEQYF.